This T cell receptor (beta chain) was sequenced for a study of T-cell memory formation after mild COVID-19. Study information: TCR clusters were mostly donor specific.

This clonotype came up a few times. Its antigen is currently unknown. Germline trimming cut 5 bases from V and 9 bases from J; bases unmatched to any gene: 9. Germline V gene lookup returns CDR1 MNHEY and CDR2 SMNVEV (reference sequence). The CDR3 extends over 13 amino acids. Study-wide points: Mainly CM and EM harbored the contracting CD4+ clones; mainly EMRA harbored the CD8+ ones. Within pre-infection memory, some responding clones were found, suggesting cross-reactive memory joined.

TCR alpha and TCR beta cDNA libraries carrying sample barcodes and UMIs came from 5'RACE with constant-segment primers. TCRdb fed the 5' RACE reads into MiXCR, producing one record per CDR3 protein. The sample has fewer than 550,000 distinct CDR3 sequences, 20% seen once; the top ten hold roughly 8%. The receptor comes from an adult woman who had mild COVID-19 (a few samples of this study predate the infection). Cell type and time point are not known. The chain carries TRBV27 and TRBJ2-7; 8 nucleotides line up with TRBD1. Sequencing was carried out using PBMCs or a T cell subset sorted from them (not recorded which). The chain's CDR3 is CASSVGQGVGQYF. The DNA for the CDR3 is TGTGCCAGCAGTGTAGGACAGGGCGTCGGGCAGTACTTC.